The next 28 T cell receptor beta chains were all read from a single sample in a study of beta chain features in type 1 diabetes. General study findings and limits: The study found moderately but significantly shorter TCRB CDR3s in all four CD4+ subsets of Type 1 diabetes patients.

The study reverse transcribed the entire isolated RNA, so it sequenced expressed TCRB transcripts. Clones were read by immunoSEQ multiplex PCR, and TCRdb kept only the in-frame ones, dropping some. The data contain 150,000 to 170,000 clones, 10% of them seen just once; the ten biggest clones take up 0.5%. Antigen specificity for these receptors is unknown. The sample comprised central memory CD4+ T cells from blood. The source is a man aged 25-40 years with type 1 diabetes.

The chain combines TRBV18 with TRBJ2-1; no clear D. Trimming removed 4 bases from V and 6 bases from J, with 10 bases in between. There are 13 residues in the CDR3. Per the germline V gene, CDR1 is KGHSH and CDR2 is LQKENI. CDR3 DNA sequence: TGTGCCAGCTCACGGAGCGCGGCCAATGAGCAGTTCTTC. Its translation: CASSRSAANEQFF.

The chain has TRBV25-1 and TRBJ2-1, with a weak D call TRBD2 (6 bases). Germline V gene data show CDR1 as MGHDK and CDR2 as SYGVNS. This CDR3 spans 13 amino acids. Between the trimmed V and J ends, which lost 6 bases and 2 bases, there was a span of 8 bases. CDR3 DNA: TGTGCCAGCAGGCGGGACCCCTACAATGAGCAGTTCTTC. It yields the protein CASRRDPYNEQFF.

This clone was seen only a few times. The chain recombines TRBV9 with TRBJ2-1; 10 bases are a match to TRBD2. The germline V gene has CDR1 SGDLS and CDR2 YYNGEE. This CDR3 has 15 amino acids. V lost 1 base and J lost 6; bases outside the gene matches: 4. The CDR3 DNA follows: TGTGCCAGCAGCGTACTCACTAGCGGGACCAATGAGCAGTTCTTC. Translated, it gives CASSVLTSGTNEQFF.

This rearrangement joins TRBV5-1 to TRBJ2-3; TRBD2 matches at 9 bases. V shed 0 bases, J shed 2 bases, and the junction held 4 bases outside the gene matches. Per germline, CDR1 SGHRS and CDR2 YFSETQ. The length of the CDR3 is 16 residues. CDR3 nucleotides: TGCGCCAGCAGCTTGGGAGTAGCGGGAGTCACAGATACGCAGTATTTT. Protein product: CASSLGVAGVTDTQYF.

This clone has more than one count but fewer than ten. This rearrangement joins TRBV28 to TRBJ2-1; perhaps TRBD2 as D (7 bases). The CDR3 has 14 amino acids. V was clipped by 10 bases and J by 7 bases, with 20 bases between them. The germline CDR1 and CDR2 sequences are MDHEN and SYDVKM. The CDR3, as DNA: TGTGCCACAGCAGAAGGGGGGGCAATGAATGAGCAGTTCTTC. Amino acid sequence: CATAEGGAMNEQFF.

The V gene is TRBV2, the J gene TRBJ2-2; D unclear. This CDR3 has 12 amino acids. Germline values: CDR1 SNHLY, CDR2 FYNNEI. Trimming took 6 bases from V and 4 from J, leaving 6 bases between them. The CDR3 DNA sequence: TGTGCCAGCAGATACAGCACCGGGGAGCTGTTTTTT. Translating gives CASRYSTGELFF.

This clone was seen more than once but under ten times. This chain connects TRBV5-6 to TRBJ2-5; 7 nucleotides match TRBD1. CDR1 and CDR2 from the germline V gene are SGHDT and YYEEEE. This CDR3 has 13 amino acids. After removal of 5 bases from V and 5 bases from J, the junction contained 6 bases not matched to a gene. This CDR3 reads CASRPTGLETQYF. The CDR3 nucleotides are TGTGCCAGCAGGCCGACAGGGCTCGAGACCCAGTACTTC.

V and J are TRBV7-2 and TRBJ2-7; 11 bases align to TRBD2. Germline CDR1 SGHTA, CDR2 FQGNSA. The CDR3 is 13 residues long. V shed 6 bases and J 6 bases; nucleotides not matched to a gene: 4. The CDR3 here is CASRSLAGVEQYF. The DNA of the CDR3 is TGTGCCAGCAGGTCACTAGCGGGAGTCGAGCAGTACTTC.

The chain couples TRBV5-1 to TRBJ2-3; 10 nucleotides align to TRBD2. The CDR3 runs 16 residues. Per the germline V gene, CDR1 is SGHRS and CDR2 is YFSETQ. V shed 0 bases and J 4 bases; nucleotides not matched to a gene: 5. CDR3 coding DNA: TGCGCCAGCAGCTTGGGTCTAGCGGGAGAAGCAGATACGCAGTATTTT. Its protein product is CASSLGLAGEADTQYF. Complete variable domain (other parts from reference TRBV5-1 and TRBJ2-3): KAGVTQTPRYLIKTRGQQVTLSCSPISGHRSVSWYQQTPGQGLQFLFEYFSETQRNKGNFPGRFSGRQFSNSRSEMNVSTLELGDSALYLCASSLGLAGEADTQYFGPGTRLTVL.

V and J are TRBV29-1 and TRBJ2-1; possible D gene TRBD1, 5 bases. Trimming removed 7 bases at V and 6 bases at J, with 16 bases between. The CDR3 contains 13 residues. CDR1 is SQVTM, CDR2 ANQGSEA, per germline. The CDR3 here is CSAGHHAGNEQFF. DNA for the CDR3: TGCAGCGCCGGACATCACGCTGGCAATGAGCAGTTCTTC.

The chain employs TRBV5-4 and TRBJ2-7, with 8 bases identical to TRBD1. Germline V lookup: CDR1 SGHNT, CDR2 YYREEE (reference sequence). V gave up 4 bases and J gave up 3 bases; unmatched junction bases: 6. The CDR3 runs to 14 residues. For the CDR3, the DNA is TGTGCCAGCAGCCCGAGGACAGGGTACTACGAGCAGTACTTC. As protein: CASSPRTGYYEQYF.

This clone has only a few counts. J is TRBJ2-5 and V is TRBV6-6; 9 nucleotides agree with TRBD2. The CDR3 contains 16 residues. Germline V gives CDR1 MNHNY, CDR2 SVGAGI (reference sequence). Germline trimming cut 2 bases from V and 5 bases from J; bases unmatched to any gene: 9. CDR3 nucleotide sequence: TGTGCCAGCAGTTACGGTCGCGGGAGGGCGGGGGAGACCCAGTACTTC. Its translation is CASSYGRGRAGETQYF.

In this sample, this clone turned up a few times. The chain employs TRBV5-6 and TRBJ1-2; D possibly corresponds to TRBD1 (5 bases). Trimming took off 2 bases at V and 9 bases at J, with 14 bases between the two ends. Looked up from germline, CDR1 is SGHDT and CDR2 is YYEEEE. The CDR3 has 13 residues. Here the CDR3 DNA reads TGTGCCAGCAGCTTAGACAGAACTATGCGCTACACCTTC. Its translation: CASSLDRTMRYTF.

CDR3 coding DNA: TGTGCCAGCAGCCAAGAGGGGGGGTTGGAGACCCAGTACTTC. Translating gives CASSQEGGLETQYF. The genes are TRBV4-2 and TRBJ2-5, with 7 bases fitting TRBD2. The CDR3 spans 14 residues. V gave up 0 bases and J gave up 5 bases; unmatched junction bases: 3. CDR1 LGHNA and CDR2 YNFKEQ come from the germline V gene.

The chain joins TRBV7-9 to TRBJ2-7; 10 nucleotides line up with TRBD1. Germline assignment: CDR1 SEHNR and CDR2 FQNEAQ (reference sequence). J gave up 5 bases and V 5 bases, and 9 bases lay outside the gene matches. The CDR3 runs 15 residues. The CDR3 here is CASSTRDRGWHEQYF. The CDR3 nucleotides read TGTGCCAGCAGCACACGGGACAGGGGATGGCACGAGCAGTACTTC.

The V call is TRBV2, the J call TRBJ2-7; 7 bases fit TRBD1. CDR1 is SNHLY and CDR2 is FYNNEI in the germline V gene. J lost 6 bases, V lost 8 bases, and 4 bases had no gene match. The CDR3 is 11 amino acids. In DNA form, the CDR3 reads TGTGCCAGCGGACAGGCTCGCGAGCAGTACTTC. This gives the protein CASGQAREQYF.

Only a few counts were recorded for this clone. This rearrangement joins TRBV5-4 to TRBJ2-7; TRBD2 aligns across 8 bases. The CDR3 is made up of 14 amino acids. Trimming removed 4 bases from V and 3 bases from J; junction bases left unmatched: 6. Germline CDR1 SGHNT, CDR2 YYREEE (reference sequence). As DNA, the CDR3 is TGTGCCAGCAGCGTGCTAGCGGGCGACTACGAGCAGTACTTC. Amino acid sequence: CASSVLAGDYEQYF.

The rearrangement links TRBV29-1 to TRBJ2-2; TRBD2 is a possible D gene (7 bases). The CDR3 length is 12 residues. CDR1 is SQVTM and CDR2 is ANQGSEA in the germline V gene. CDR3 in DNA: TGCACCTCGAAGGGGGGGTCCGGGGAGCTGTTTTTT. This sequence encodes CTSKGGSGELFF.

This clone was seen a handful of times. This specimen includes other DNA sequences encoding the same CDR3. The CDR3 here is CASSVSSSSYNEQFF. The DNA of the CDR3 is TGTGCCAGCAGCGTATCTAGCAGCTCCTACAATGAGCAGTTCTTC. This chain links TRBV7-2 with TRBJ2-1, with D tentatively TRBD2 (5 bases). The CDR3 runs 15 residues. Germline V CDR1 and CDR2: SGHTA, FQGNSA. V lost 5 bases and J 0 bases, leaving 11 bases between the germline ends.

As DNA, the CDR3 is TGCGCCAGCAGCCGGGCGGGAGACACCTACAATGAGCAGTTCTTC. Its protein is CASSRAGDTYNEQFF. This chain links TRBV5-1 with TRBJ2-1, with 7 bases matching TRBD2. Trimming cost V 4 bases and J 2 bases; bases outside gene matches: 6. The CDR3 is 15 residues long. CDR1 and CDR2 from the germline V gene are SGHRS and YFSETQ.

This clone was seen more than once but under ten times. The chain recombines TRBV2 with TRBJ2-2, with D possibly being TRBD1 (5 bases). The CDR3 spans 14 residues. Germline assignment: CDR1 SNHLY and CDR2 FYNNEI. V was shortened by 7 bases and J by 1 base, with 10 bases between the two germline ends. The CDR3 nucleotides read TGTGCCAGCATGGTGACAGAGAACACCGGGGAGCTGTTTTTT. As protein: CASMVTENTGELFF.

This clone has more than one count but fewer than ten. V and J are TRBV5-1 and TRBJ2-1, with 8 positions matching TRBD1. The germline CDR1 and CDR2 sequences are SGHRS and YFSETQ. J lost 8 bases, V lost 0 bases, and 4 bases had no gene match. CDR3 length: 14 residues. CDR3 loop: CASSLGDRTHEQFF. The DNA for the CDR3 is TGCGCCAGCAGCTTGGGGGACAGGACCCATGAGCAGTTCTTC.

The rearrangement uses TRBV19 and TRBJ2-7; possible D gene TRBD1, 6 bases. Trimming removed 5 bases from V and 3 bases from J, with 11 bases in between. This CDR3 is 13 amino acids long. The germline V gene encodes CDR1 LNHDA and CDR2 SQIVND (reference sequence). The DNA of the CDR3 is TGTGCCAGTAGTTCACCACAGGGCTACGAGCAGTACTTC. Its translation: CASSSPQGYEQYF.

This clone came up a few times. The CDR3 DNA reads as TGTGCCATCACGGGACAGGCTAACGAGCAGTACTTC. This translates into CAITGQANEQYF. V and J are TRBV10-3 and TRBJ2-7; 8 bases match TRBD1. V dropped 7 bases and J dropped 5; count of bases not matched to a gene: 4. The CDR3 spans 12 residues. Germline V gene lookup returns CDR1 ENHRY and CDR2 SYGVKD.

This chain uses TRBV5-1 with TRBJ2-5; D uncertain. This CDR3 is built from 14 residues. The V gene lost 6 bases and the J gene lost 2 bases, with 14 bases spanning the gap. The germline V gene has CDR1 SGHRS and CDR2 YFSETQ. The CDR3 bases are TGCGCCAGCACCTACAGTGACCCTCAAGAGACCCAGTACTTC. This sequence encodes CASTYSDPQETQYF.

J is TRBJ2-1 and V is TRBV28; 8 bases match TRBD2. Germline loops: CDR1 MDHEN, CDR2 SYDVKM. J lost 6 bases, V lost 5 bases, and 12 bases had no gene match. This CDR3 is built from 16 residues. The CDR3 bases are TGTGCCAGCAGTCCCCCAGGCCAGCGGGAGAGCAATGAGCAGTTCTTC. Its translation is CASSPPGQRESNEQFF.

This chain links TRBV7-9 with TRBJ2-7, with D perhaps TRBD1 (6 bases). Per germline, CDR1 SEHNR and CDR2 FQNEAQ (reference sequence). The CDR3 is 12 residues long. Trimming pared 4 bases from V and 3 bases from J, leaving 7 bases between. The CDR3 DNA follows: TGTGCCAGCAGCTCCAGGGGCTACGAGCAGTACTTC. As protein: CASSSRGYEQYF.

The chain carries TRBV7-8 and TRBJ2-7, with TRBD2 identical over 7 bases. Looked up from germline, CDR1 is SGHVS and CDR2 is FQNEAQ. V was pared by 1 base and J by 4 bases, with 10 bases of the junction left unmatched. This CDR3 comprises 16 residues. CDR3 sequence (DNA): TGTGCCAGCAGCTTAGTAGGCGGGAGTATGGCATACGAGCAGTACTTC. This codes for CASSLVGGSMAYEQYF.